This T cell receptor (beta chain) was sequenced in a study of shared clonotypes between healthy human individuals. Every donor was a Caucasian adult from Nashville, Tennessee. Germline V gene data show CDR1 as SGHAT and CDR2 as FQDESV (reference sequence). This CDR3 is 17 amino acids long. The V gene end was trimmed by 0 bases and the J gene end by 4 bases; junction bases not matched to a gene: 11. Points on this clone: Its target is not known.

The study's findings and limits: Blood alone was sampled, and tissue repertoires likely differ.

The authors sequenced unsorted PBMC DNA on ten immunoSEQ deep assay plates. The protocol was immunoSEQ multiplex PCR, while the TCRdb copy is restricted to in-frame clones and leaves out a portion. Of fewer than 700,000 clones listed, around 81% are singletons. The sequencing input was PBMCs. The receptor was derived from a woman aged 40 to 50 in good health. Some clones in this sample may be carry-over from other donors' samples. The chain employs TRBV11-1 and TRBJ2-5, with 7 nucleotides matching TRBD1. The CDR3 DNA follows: TGTGCCAGCAGCTTAGCGCGGTCCGGACAGGCGGGAGAGACCCAGTACTTC. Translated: CASSLARSGQAGETQYF.